One sample yielded the 3 T cell receptor beta chains listed below, sequenced in a study of prognosis after radiotherapy for stage I lung cancer. Genomic DNA was the source, and TCR beta CDR3 was amplified from it by two-round multiplex PCR. Every TRBV and TRBJ gene had its own specific primer in first-round PCR. MiXCR was run by TCRdb on the multiplex PCR reads, yielding one entry per CDR3 protein. Seen here are about 18,000 distinct CDR3 sequences, about 30% observed once, and the top ten hold roughly 30%. The material was PBMCs, obtained before or after stereotactic body radiation therapy (not recorded which). These receptor sequences come from a donor of 50 years or more with non-small cell lung cancer.

This clonotype was picked up many times. The chain is built from TRBV20-1 and TRBJ2-1; tentative D call: TRBD2 (6 bases). Per the germline V gene, CDR1 is DFQATT and CDR2 is SNEGSKA (reference sequence). This CDR3 spans 13 amino acids. V was shortened by 6 bases and J by 6 bases, with 15 bases between the two germline ends. The CDR3 region is CSAMAGSFNEQFF. The CDR3 DNA reads TGCAGTGCGATGGCGGGGTCTTTCAATGAGCAGTTCTTC.

Of note for this clonotype: This likely reflects a read error, since a far larger clone is one base away. V is TRBV7-2 and J is TRBJ2-1, with 12 nucleotides matching TRBD2. This CDR3 spans 15 amino acids. Germline loops: CDR1 SGHTA, CDR2 FQGNSA. V shed 5 bases and J 10 bases; nucleotides not matched to a gene: 9. Here the CDR3 reads CASSQTSGRVYEQFF. CDR3 nucleotide sequence: TGTGCCAGCAGCCAGACTAGCGGGAGAGTCTACGAGCAGTTCTTC.

The chain uses TRBV28 and TRBJ2-2, with 11 bases matching TRBD2. Trimming took 8 bases from V and 8 from J; bases not matched to a gene: 25. This CDR3 is 20 amino acids long. Germline-derived CDR1 and CDR2 are MDHEN and SYDVKM. CDR3 residues: CASGPDTHLVLAGVIGELFF. The CDR3 DNA follows: TGTGCCAGCGGTCCTGATACCCACTTGGTACTAGCGGGAGTCATTGGGGAGCTGTTTTTT. The full variable domain, its missing parts supplied by reference TRBV28 and TRBJ2-2, is DVKVTQSSRYLVKRTGEKVFLECVQDMDHENMFWYRQDPGLGLRLIYFSYDVKMKEKGDIPEGYSVSREKKERFSLILESASTNQTSMYLCASGPDTHLVLAGVIGELFFGEGSRLTVL.